This entry is about one T cell receptor (beta chain). The data derive from a study of shared clonotypes between healthy human individuals. Measured with immunoSEQ multiplex PCR; TCRdb has only the in-frame clones, and not every one. The sample lists roughly 2.6 million clones, approximately 90% occurring once. Sequenced: naive CD4+ T cells sorted from blood. Described subset: CD45RA+ positively selected. The source of this sequence is a man aged 18 to 29 in good health.

The CDR3, as DNA: TGTGCCAGCAGCCCACAGCGGGGGGGTTTGAATGAGCAGTTCTTC. Protein: CASSPQRGGLNEQFF. The chain has TRBV5-4 and TRBJ2-1, with 10 bases identical to TRBD2. Trimming removed 4 bases from V and 7 bases from J; junction bases left unmatched: 8. Germline V gene data show CDR1 as SGHNT and CDR2 as YYREEE (reference sequence). The CDR3 loop spans 15 amino acids. Full variable domain (missing parts from reference TRBV5-4 and TRBJ2-1): ETGVTQSPTHLIKTRGQQVTLRCSSQSGHNTVSWYQQALGQGPQFIFQYYREEENGRGNFPPRFSGLQFPNYSSELNVNALELDDSALYLCASSPQRGGLNEQFFGPGTRLTVL.